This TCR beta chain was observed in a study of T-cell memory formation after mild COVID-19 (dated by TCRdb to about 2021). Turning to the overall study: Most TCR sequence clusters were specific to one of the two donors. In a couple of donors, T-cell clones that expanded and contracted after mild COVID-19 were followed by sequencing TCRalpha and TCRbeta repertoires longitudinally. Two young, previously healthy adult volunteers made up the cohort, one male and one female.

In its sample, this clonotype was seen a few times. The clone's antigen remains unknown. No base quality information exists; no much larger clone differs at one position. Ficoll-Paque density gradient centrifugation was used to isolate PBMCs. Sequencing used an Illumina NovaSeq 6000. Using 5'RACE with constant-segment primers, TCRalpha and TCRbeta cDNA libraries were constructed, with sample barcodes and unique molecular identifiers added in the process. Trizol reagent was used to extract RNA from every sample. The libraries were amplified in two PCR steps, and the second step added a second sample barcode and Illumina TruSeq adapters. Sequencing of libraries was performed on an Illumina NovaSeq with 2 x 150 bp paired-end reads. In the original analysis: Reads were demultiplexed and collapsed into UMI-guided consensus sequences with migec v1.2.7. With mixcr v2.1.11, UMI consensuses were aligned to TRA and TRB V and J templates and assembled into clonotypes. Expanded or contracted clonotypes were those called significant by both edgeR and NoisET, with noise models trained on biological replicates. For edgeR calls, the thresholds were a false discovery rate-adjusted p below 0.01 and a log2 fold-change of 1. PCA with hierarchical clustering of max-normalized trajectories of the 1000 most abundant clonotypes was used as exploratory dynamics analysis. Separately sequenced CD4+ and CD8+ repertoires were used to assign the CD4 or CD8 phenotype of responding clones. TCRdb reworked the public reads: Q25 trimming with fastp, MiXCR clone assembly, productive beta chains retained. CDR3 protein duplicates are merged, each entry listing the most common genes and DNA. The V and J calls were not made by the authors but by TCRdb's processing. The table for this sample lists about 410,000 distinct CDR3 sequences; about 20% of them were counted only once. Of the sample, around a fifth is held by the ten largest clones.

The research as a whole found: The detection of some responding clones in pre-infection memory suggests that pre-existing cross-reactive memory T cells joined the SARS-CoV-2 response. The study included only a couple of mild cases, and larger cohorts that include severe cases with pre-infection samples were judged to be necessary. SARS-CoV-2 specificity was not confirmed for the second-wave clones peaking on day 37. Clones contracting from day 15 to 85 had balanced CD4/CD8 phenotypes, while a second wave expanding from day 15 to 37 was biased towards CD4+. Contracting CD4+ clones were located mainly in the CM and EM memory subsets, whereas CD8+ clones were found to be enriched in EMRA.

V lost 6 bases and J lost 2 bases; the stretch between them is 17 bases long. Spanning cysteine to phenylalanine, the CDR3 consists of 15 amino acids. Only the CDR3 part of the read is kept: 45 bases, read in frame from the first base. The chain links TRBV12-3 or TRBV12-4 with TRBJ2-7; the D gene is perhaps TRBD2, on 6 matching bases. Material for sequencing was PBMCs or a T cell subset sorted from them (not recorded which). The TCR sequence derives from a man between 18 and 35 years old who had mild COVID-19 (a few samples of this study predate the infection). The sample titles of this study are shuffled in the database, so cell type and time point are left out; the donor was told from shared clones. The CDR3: CASSLNGGVAYEQYF. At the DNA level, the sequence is TGTGCCAGCAGCCTCAATGGCGGGGTAGCCTACGAGCAGTACTTC.